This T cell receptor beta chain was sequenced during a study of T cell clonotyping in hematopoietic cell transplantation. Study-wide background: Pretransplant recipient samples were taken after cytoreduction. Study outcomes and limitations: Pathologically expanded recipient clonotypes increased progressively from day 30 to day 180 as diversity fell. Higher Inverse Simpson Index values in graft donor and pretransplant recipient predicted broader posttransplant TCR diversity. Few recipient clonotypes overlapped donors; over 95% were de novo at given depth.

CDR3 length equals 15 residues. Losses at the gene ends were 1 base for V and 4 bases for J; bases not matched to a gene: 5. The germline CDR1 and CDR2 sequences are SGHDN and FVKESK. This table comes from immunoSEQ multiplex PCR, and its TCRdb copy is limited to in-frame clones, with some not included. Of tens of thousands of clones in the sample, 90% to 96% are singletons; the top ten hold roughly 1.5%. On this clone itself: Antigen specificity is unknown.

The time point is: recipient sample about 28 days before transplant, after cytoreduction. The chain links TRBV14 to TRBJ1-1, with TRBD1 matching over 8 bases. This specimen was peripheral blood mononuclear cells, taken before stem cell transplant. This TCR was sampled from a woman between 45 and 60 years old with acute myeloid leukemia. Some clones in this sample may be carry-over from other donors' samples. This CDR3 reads CASSQVAGGRTEAFF. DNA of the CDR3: TGTGCCAGCAGCCAAGTGGCAGGGGGCCGCACTGAAGCTTTCTTT.